This TCR beta chain was identified in a study of T cell repertoires in cytomegalovirus infection. The overall study: Recently identified HLA-C-restricted CMV epitopes were used, and well-studied HLA-B-restricted CMV epitopes were used as well. Shared public TCR beta signatures pointed to both CMV infection and a matching HLA type. General observations from the study: People with CMV and the relevant HLA were identified by cumulative public TCR beta family frequency. In two of eight donors, the top clonotype was HLA-C-restricted CMV-specific.

The junction had 7 bases not matched to a gene; V was cut back by 4 bases and J by 3 bases. This CDR3 spans 15 amino acids. In this sample, this clonotype turned up many times. Its antigen is undetermined. In TCRdb, the reads were re-called with MiXCR into one record per CDR3 protein. The sample records about 51,000 distinct CDR3 sequences, 20% being singletons. The receptor's source is a human donor in good health (CMV status not recorded). Some clones in this sample may be carry-over from other donors' samples. V is TRBV12-3 or TRBV12-4 and J is TRBJ2-5, with TRBD2 identical over 8 bases. The sample consisted of CD8+ T cells from cultured PBMCs, taken from culture after CMV antigen stimulation. The CDR3 region has the DNA TGTGCCAGCAGTTCTTCCGGGACTAGAAAAGAGACCCAGTACTTC. Residues: CASSSSGTRKETQYF.